Sequencing of this T cell receptor beta chain was carried out in a study of a mutant IDH1 vaccine in newly diagnosed glioma. Whole-study context: Therapy received beforehand was radiotherapy, temozolomide, or both, with most patients given both. Study-level results: Pseudoprogression apparently tracked independently of changes in top peripheral T cell clonotypes.

Sequenced by immunoSEQ multiplex PCR; TCRdb stores in-frame clones only, minus some. The sample has tens of thousands of clones, approximately 82% seen once. As concerns this clone: The antigen remains undetermined.

The CDR3 consists of 15 residues. J gave up 6 bases and V 6 bases, and 6 bases lay outside the gene matches. Germline V gives CDR1 MGHDK, CDR2 SYGVNS. Indicated time point: week 47, end of study. Vaccination comprised doses that each held 300 ug of mutant IDH1 20-mer peptide, plus topical imiquimod. This receptor was taken from a man aged 18 to 30 with glioma. Some clones in this sample may be carry-over from other donors' samples. The material was PBMCs, obtained from a glioma patient whose treatment included an IDH1 peptide vaccine. The chain is built from TRBV25-1 and TRBJ1-4, with 11 positions matching TRBD1. The CDR3 nucleotides are TGTGCCAGCAGAGGACAGGGGGCAGGGGATGAAAAACTGTTTTTT. Amino acids: CASRGQGAGDEKLFF.